This record covers a single T cell receptor beta chain. There are a few counts of this clonotype. Its antigen specificity is not known. No qualities accompany the bases; no much larger clone lies one base away. Per the publication, the treatment or condition label means: in vitro stimulation with specific CMV peptide epitopes to enrich CMV-specific T cells. From a lookup of the germline V gene (reference sequence), CDR1 and CDR2 are LNHDA and SQIVND. Including cysteine and phenylalanine, the CDR3 has 17 amino acids. Only the CDR3 DNA stays, 51 bases, in frame from base 1. V drops 0 bases and J drops 1 base, leaving 13 bases in between. The data were obtained in a study of T cell repertoires in cytomegalovirus infection (dated 2019 in TCRdb). About the full investigation: The peptide stimulations were aimed at well-studied HLA-B-restricted epitopes as well as recently identified HLA-C-restricted CMV epitopes, whose presentation resists viral immunomodulation. Donor HLA type was relevant to the analysis, as public TCR beta signatures indicated carriage of CMV infection together with the matching HLA type.

The instrument was an Illumina HiSeq 1500. TCRdb reprocessing: public reads trimmed at Q25 with fastp, clones called with MiXCR, in-frame beta chains kept. CDR3 protein sequences are deduplicated, and each keeps its most common genes and DNA. In this sample the table shows approximately 300,000 distinct CDR3 sequences, under 35% of which occur a single time. 15% to 25% of the sample is in the top ten clones. General conclusions and limits of the study: The ex vivo response was dominated by HLA-C-restricted CMV-specific TCR beta clonotypes, and the single most frequent clonotype in two of eight donors was supplied by these HLA-C-restricted clonotypes. Carriers of CMV infection plus the relevant HLA type were discriminated by the cumulative frequency of public TCR beta family members in the study cohort and in an independent roughly 370-donor cohort.

This specimen was cultured PBMCs, taken from culture after CMV antigen stimulation. This clonotype was sampled from a human donor in good health (CMV status not recorded). Some clones in this sample may be carry-over from other donors' samples. The chain couples TRBV19 to TRBJ1-5; too little of a D gene remains to name it. The nucleotides are TGTGCCAGTAGTATAGATCCCCTAGAAAAGAGCAATCAGCCCCAGCATTTT. Protein translation: CASSIDPLEKSNQPQHF.